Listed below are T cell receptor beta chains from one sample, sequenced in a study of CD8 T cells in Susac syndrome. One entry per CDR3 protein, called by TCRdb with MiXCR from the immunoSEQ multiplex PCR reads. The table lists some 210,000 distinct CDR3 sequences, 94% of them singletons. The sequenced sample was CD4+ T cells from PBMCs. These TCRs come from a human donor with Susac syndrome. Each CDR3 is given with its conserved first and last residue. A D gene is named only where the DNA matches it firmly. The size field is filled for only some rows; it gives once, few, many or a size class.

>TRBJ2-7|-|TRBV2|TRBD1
TGTGCCACCTCCCGGGACAGCTCCTACGAGCAGTACTTC
CATSRDSSYEQYF
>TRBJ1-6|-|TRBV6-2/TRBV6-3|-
TGTGCCAGCAGTTACTCCCGACAGTCAAGCCAACTTTATTCACCCCTCCACTTT
CASSYSRQSSQLYSPLHF
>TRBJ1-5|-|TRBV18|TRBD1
TGTGCCAGCTCAGAGACAGGGGATAATCAGCCCCAGCATTTT
CASSETGDNQPQHF
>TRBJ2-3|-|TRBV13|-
TGTGCCAGCAGCCAAGAGGGGTCAGGGCACACAGATACGCAGTATTTT
CASSQEGSGHTDTQYF
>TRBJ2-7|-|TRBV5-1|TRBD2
TGCGCCAGCAGCCCTGGACTAGTGGCCTACGAGCAGTACTTC
CASSPGLVAYEQYF
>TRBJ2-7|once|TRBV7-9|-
TGTGCCAGCAGCTTCCAAGCAGGCTACGAGCAGTACTTC
CASSFQAGYEQYF
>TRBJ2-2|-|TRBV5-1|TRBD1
TGCGCCAGCAGTGGAAGGGAACAGGGGGCGCGGACCGGGGAGCTGTTTTTT
CASSGREQGARTGELFF
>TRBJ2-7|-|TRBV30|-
TGTGCCTGGAGTGTATCCGCTAACGGCGAGCAGTACTTC
CAWSVSANGEQYF
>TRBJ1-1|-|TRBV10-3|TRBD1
TGTGCCATCAGAGCGGACAGGGGGAACACTGAAGCTTTCTTT
CAIRADRGNTEAFF
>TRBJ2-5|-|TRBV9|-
TGTGCCAGCAGTGTAGCGGCGAGTCTGGAGACCCAGTACTTC
CASSVAASLETQYF
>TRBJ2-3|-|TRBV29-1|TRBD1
TGCAGCGTGGACGACAGGGCAGATACGCAGTATTTT
CSVDDRADTQYF
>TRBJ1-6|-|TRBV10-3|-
TGTGCCACGCAGGGTGGCAATTCACCCCTCCACTTT
CATQGGNSPLHF
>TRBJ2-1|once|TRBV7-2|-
TGTGCCAGCAGCTTAGCGAGCAGGGGAGGCAATGAGCAGTTCTTC
CASSLASRGGNEQFF
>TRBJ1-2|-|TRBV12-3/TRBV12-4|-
TGTGCCAGCGGGGACGGGACCGCTCAGTATGGCTACACCTTC
CASGDGTAQYGYTF
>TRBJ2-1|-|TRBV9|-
TGTGCCAGCAGCGTAGGGTCCCCGGTTCTCCGAGGGAATGAGCAGTTCTTC
CASSVGSPVLRGNEQFF
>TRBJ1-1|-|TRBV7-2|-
TGTGCCAGCAGCTTAGAGGGCATTGTGGGCACTGAAGCTTTCTTT
CASSLEGIVGTEAFF
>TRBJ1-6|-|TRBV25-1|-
TGTGCCAGCAGTGAATCGGAAAGCTCCTATAATTCACCCCTCCACTTT
CASSESESSYNSPLHF
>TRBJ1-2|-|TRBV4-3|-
TGCGCCAGCAGCCATCTCGGGGACTATGGCTACACCTTC
CASSHLGDYGYTF
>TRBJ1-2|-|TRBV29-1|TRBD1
TGCAGCGCCGAGACAGGGAGCTATGGCTACACCTTC
CSAETGSYGYTF
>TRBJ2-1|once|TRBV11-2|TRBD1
TGTGCCAGCAGCTCGCGTAACCACAGGGGCTCCTACAATGAGCAGTTCTTC
CASSSRNHRGSYNEQFF
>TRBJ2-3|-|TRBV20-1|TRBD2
TGCAGTGGTCCTCCTAGCGGTCACACAGATACGCAGTATTTT
CSGPPSGHTDTQYF
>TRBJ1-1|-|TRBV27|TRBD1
TGTGCCAGCAGTAAAGACAGGGTCACTGAAGCTTTCTTT
CASSKDRVTEAFF
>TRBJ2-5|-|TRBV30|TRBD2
TGTGCCTGGAGTGTACCCGGGGGGAGGGAGACCCAGTACTTC
CAWSVPGGRETQYF
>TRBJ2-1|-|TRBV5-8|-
TGTGCCAGCAGCTTGTATGGGATAGGCTCCTACAATGAGCAGTTCTTC
CASSLYGIGSYNEQFF
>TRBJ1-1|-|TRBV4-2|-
TGTGCCAGCAGCCAAGTAGGGAATGGGCCGGCGAACACTGAAGCTTTCTTT
CASSQVGNGPANTEAFF
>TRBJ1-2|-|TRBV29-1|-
TGCAGCGTTGAAGCGACGGCGACCCATGGCTACACCTTC
CSVEATATHGYTF
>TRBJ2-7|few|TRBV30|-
TGTGCCTGGAGTCAGGGGGGTCGGGCCTACGAGCAGTACTTC
CAWSQGGRAYEQYF
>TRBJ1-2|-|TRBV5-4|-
TGTGCCAGCAGCTTGACAGGGCCGCGCTATGGCTACACCTTC
CASSLTGPRYGYTF
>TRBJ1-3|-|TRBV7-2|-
TGTGCCAGCAGCTCTGGAAACACCATATATTTT
CASSSGNTIYF
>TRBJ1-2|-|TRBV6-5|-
TGTGCCAGCAGTTACAGGGTTGTAGGGTATGGCTACACCTTC
CASSYRVVGYGYTF
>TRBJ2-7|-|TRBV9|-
TGTGCCAGCAGCCCCCCAGGGTTTACCTACGAGCAGTACTTC
CASSPPGFTYEQYF
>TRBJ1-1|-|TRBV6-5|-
TGTGCCAGCAGTTCCCTCGCGACAACTGAAGCTTTCTTT
CASSSLATTEAFF
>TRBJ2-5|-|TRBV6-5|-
TGTGCCAGCAGTTACCCCGAACCGGAGACCCAGTACTTC
CASSYPEPETQYF
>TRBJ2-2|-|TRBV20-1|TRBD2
TGCAGTGCTAGACTAGCGGATACCGGGGAGCTGTTTTTT
CSARLADTGELFF
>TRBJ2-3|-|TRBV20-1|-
TGCAGTGCTAGAGATGCGGTGGGGGTCGCAGATACGCAGTATTTT
CSARDAVGVADTQYF
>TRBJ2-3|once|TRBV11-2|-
TGTGCCAGCAGCCGGTTCCCCAGCACAGATACGCAGTATTTT
CASSRFPSTDTQYF
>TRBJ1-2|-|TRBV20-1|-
TGCAGAGTGGGATGGGGCGCCTCTAACTATGGCTACACCTTC
CRVGWGASNYGYTF
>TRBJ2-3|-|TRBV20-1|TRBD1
TGCAGTGCTAGAGACGACAGGGGGCGGGTTTATACGCAGTATTTT
CSARDDRGRVYTQYF
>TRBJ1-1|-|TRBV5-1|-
TGCGCCAGCAGCCGACAACTAAACACTGAAGCTTTCTTT
CASSRQLNTEAFF
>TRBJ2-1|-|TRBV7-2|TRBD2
TGTGCCAGCACCACCAGAGGTGGCGGGGGGCGAAATGATGAGCAGTTCTTC
CASTTRGGGGRNDEQFF
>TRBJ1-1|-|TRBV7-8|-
TGTGCCAGCAGACAGGACGGCAAGTCGGGTGCTTTCTTT
CASRQDGKSGAFF
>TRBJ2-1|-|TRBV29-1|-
TGCAGCGTTGCTAAGCAGTTCTCCTACAATGAGCAGTTCTTC
CSVAKQFSYNEQFF
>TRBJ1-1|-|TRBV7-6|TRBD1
TGTGCCAGCAGCTTAGTCCCGGGACAGGGAGGCACTGAAGCTTTCTTT
CASSLVPGQGGTEAFF
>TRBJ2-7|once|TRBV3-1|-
TGTGCCAGCAGCCAAGCAGGGTTTCGGGGCCACGAGCAGTACTTC
CASSQAGFRGHEQYF
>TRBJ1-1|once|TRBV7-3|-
TGTGCCAGCAGCCGCCGGGAGAACACTGAAGCTTTCTTT
CASSRRENTEAFF
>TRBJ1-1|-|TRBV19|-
TGTGCCAGTAGTTCCCGGATGGAAGCTTTCTTT
CASSSRMEAFF
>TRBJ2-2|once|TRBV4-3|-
TGCGCCAGCAGCCAGCTGGCAGGAGTGAAGTTCGCGAACACCGGGGAGCTGTTTTTT
CASSQLAGVKFANTGELFF
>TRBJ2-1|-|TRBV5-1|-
TGCGCCAGCAGCACCTGGAACGGGGAGCAGTTCTTC
CASSTWNGEQFF
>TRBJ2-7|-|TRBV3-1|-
TGTGCCAGCAGCCAAGTAGAGAACGAGCAGTACTTC
CASSQVENEQYF